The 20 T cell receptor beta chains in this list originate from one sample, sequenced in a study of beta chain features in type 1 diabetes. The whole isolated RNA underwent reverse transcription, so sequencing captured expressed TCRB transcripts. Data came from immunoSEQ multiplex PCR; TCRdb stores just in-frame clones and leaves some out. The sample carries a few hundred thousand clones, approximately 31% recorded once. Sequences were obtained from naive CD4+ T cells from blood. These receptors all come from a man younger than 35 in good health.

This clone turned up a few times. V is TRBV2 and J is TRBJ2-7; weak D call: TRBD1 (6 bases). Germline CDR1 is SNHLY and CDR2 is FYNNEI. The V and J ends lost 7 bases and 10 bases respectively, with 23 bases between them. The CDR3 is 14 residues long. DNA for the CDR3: TGTGCCAGCACTTTTGATCAGTCCCGGACAGCTCAGTACTTC. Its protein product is CASTFDQSRTAQYF.

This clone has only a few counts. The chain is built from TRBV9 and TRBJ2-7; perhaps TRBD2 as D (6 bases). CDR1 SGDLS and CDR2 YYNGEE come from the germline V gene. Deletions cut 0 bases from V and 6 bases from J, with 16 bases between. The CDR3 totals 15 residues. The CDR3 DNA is TGTGCCAGCAGCGTAGCCGGGAGTCCAGCGGCCGAGCAGTACTTC. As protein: CASSVAGSPAAEQYF.

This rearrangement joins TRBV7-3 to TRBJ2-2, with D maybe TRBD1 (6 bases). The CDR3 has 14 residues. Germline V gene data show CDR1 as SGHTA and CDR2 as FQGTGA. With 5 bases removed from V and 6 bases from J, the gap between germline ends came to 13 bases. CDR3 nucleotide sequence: TGTGCCAGCAGCCAAACGGACAGATCCGGGGAGCTGTTTTTT. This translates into CASSQTDRSGELFF.

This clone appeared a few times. DNA for the CDR3: TGTGCCAGTTCACTAGCGACTAGCACAGATACGCAGTATTTT. This translates into CASSLATSTDTQYF. This chain joins TRBV6-6 and TRBJ2-3, with 7 bases lining up with TRBD2. Germline V lookup: CDR1 MNHNY, CDR2 SVGAGI (reference sequence). The CDR3 is 14 amino acids. V shed 9 bases, J shed 0 bases, and the junction held 6 bases outside the gene matches.

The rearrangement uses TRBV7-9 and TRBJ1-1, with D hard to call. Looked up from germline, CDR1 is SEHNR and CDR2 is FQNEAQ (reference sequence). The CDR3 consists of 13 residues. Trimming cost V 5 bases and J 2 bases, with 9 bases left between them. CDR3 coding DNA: TGTGCCAGCAGCAGTAGTGGAAACACTGAAGCTTTCTTT. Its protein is CASSSSGNTEAFF.

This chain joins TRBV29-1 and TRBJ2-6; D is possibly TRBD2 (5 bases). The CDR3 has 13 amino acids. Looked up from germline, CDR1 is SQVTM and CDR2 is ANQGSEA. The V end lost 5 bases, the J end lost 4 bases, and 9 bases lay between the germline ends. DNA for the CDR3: TGCAGCGTTAGGACTGTCGGGGCCAACGTCCTGACTTTC. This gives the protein CSVRTVGANVLTF.

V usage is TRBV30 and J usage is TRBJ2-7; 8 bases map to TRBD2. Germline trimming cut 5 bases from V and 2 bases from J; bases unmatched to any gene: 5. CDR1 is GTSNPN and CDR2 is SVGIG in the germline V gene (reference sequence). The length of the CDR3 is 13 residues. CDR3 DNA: TGTGCCTGGGCCCGACTAGCGCCCTACGAGCAGTACTTC. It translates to CAWARLAPYEQYF.

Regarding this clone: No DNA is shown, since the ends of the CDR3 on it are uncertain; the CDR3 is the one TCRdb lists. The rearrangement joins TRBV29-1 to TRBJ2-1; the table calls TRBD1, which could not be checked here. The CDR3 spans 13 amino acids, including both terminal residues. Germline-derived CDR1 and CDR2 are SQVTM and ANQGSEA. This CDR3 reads CSVGTGAALHPFF.

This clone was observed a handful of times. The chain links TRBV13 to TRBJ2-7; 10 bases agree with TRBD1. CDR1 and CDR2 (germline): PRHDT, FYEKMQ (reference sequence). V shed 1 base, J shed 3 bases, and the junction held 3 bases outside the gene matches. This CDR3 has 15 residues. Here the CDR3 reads CASSLVGTGVYEQYF. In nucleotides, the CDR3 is TGTGCCAGCAGCTTAGTTGGGACAGGGGTCTACGAGCAGTACTTC.

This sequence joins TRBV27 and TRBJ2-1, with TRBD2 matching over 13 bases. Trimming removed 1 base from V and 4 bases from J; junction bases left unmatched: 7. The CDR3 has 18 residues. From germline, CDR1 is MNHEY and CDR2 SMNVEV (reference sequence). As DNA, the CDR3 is TGTGCCAGCAGTTTATTCGGACTAGCGGGAGAGTTGTACAATGAGCAGTTCTTC. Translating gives CASSLFGLAGELYNEQFF.

CDR3 DNA sequence: TGTGCCAGCAGCTTGGATGTGTTAGAACAGACCCAGTACTTC. It is translated as CASSLDVLEQTQYF. This sequence joins TRBV5-6 and TRBJ2-5; D remains unclear. The CDR3 loop spans 14 amino acids. V gave up 0 bases and J gave up 6 bases, with 12 bases separating them. In germline, CDR1 is SGHDT, CDR2 YYEEEE.

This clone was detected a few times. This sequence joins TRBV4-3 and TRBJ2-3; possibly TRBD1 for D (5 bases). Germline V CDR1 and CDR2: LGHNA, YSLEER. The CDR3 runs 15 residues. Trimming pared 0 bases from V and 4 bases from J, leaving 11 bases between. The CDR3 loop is CASSQDVGRADTQYF. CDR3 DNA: TGCGCCAGCAGCCAAGATGTCGGCAGGGCAGATACGCAGTATTTT.

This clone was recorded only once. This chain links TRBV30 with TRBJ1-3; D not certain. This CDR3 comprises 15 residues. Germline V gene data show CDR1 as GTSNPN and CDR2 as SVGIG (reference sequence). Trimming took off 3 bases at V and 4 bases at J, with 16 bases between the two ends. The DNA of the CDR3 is TGTGCCTGGAGCTATGTAATCCAGGCGGGAAACACCATATATTTT. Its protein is CAWSYVIQAGNTIYF. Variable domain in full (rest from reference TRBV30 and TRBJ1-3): SQTIHQWPATLVQPVGSPLSLECTVEGTSNPNLYWYRQAAGRGLQLLFYSVGIGQISSEVPQNLSASRPQDRQFILSSKKLLLSDSGFYLCAWSYVIQAGNTIYFGEGSWLTVV.

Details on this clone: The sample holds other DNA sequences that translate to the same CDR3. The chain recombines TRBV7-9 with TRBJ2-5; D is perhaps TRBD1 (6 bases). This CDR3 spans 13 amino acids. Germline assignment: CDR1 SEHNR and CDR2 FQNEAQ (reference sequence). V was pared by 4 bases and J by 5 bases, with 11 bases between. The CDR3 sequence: CASSSTGRETQYF. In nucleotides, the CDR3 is TGTGCCAGCAGCTCGACAGGTCGGGAGACCCAGTACTTC.

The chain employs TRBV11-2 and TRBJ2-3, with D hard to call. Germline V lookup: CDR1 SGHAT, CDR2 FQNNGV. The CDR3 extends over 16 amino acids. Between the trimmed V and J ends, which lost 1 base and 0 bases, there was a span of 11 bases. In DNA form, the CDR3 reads TGTGCCAGCAGCTTAGGAGCCTTGCTTAGCACAGATACGCAGTATTTT. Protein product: CASSLGALLSTDTQYF.

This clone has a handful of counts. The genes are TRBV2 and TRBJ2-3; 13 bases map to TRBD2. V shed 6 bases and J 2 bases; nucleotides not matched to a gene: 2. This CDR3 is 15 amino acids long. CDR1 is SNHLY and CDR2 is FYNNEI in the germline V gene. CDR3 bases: TGTGCCAGCAGGGGGACTAGCGGGGTCACAGATACGCAGTATTTT. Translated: CASRGTSGVTDTQYF.

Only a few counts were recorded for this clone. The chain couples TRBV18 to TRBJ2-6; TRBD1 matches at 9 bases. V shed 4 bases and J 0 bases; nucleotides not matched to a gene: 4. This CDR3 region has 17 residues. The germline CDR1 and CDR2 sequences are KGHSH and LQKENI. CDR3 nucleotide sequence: TGTGCCAGCTCACTCGGACAGGGGAACTCTGGGGCCAACGTCCTGACTTTC. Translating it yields CASSLGQGNSGANVLTF.

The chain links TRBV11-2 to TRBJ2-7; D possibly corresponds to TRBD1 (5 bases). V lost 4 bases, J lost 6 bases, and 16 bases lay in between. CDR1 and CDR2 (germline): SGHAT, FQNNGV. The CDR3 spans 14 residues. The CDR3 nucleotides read TGTGCCAGCAGCTCCATGCGGACAATCTCCGAGCAGTACTTC. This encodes CASSSMRTISEQYF.

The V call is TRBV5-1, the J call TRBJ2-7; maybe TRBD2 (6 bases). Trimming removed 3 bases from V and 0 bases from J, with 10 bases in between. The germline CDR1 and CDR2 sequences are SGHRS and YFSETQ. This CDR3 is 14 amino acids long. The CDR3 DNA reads TGCGCCAGCAGCTCCGGACTACTCTCCTACGAGCAGTACTTC. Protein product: CASSSGLLSYEQYF.

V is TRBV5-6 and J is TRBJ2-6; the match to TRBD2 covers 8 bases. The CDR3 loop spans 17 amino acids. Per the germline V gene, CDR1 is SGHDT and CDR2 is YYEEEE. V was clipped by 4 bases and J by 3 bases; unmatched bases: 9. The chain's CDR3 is CASSLSSGSYGANVLTF. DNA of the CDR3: TGTGCCAGCAGCCTATCCAGCGGGAGTTATGGGGCCAACGTCCTGACTTTC.